The rows below give T cell receptor beta chains drawn from one sample of a study of response to subunit inactivated influenza vaccine. TCRdb recomputed calls from the RT-PCR reads with MiXCR, one row per CDR3 protein. The sample lists around 500,000 distinct CDR3 sequences; about 10% were seen once. Sequenced here: PBMCs from blood, sampled roughly 45 days after vaccination. These receptors originate from a man aged 50-60 years who received an inactivated influenza vaccine. Both conserved end residues are part of each CDR3. D genes are given only for firm matches. Some rows have no size entry. The others give once, few or many, or a class for an expanded clone.

cdr3_aa: CASSQGLAGGLETQYF
cdr3_nt: TGTGCCAGCAGCCAGGGACTAGCGGGGGGGCTGGAGACCCAGTACTTC
j_call: TRBJ2-5
d_call: TRBD2
clone_size: -
v_call: TRBV4-2

cdr3_aa: CASSEAWRGNYGYTF
cdr3_nt: TGTGCCAGCAGTGAAGCGTGGCGTGGGAACTATGGCTACACCTTC
j_call: TRBJ1-2
d_call: -
clone_size: -
v_call: TRBV2

cdr3_aa: CAIMETSGETQYF
cdr3_nt: TGTGCCATCATGGAGACTAGCGGAGAGACCCAGTACTTC
j_call: TRBJ2-5
d_call: TRBD2
clone_size: many
v_call: TRBV10-3

cdr3_aa: CASTERGAGTGELFF
cdr3_nt: TGTGCCAGCACCGAGAGGGGGGCGGGTACCGGGGAGCTGTTTTTT
j_call: TRBJ2-2
d_call: -
clone_size: -
v_call: TRBV6-1

cdr3_aa: CATSDLYRVSYEQYF
cdr3_nt: TGTGCCACCAGTGATTTGTACCGGGTCTCCTACGAGCAGTACTTC
j_call: TRBJ2-7
d_call: -
clone_size: many
v_call: TRBV24-1

cdr3_aa: CASSGGISDSGTTYEQYF
cdr3_nt: TGTGCCAGCAGCGGCGGAATCTCGGATAGCGGGACTACCTACGAGCAGTACTTC
j_call: TRBJ2-7
d_call: TRBD2
clone_size: few
v_call: TRBV9

cdr3_aa: CASSFDSLREKLFF
cdr3_nt: TGTGCCAGCAGTTTTGACAGCCTCCGCGAAAAACTGTTTTTT
j_call: TRBJ1-4
d_call: -
clone_size: few
v_call: TRBV12-3/TRBV12-4

cdr3_aa: CASKGASTDTQYF
cdr3_nt: TGTGCCAGCAAGGGGGCTAGCACAGATACGCAGTATTTT
j_call: TRBJ2-3
d_call: TRBD1
clone_size: -
v_call: TRBV28

cdr3_aa: CASRPTRGSTDTQYF
cdr3_nt: TGTGCCAGCCGCCCTACAAGGGGGAGCACAGATACGCAGTATTTT
j_call: TRBJ2-3
d_call: -
clone_size: few
v_call: TRBV7-2

cdr3_aa: CSARGSSGRAGGQFF
cdr3_nt: TGCAGTGCTAGAGGGTCTAGCGGGAGGGCCGGGGGGCAGTTCTTC
j_call: TRBJ2-1
d_call: TRBD2
clone_size: -
v_call: TRBV20-1

cdr3_aa: CASSPTGSQYEQYF
cdr3_nt: TGTGCCAGCAGCCCGACAGGTTCCCAGTACGAGCAGTACTTC
j_call: TRBJ2-7
d_call: -
clone_size: many
v_call: TRBV4-2

cdr3_aa: CASSYSFKGLRVPTANTGELFF
cdr3_nt: TGTGCCAGCAGTTACTCCTTCAAAGGACTCAGGGTCCCGACAGCGAACACCGGGGAGCTGTTTTTT
j_call: TRBJ2-2
d_call: -
clone_size: -
v_call: TRBV6-2/TRBV6-3

cdr3_aa: CASSLAGRDGTGELFF
cdr3_nt: TGTGCCAGCAGCTTAGCCGGACGGGACGGAACCGGGGAGCTGTTTTTT
j_call: TRBJ2-2
d_call: -
clone_size: -
v_call: TRBV7-3

cdr3_aa: CAISESPGLQETQYF
cdr3_nt: TGTGCCATCAGTGAGTCTCCCGGGCTGCAAGAGACCCAGTACTTC
j_call: TRBJ2-5
d_call: -
clone_size: many
v_call: TRBV10-3

cdr3_aa: CSVASGSTSTDTQYF
cdr3_nt: TGCAGCGTTGCTAGCGGGTCGACCAGCACAGATACGCAGTATTTT
j_call: TRBJ2-3
d_call: TRBD2
clone_size: many
v_call: TRBV29-1

cdr3_aa: CASSFLALGNEKLFF
cdr3_nt: TGTGCCAGCAGTTTTTTGGCGCTGGGTAATGAAAAACTGTTTTTT
j_call: TRBJ1-4
d_call: -
clone_size: few
v_call: TRBV5-6

cdr3_aa: CASSTGLAGVNNEQFF
cdr3_nt: TGTGCCAGCAGTACAGGACTAGCGGGAGTTAACAATGAGCAGTTCTTC
j_call: TRBJ2-1
d_call: TRBD2
clone_size: -
v_call: TRBV7-3

cdr3_aa: CAAASSNTGELFF
cdr3_nt: TGTGCCGCTGCAAGTTCGAACACCGGGGAGCTGTTTTTT
j_call: TRBJ2-2
d_call: -
clone_size: -
v_call: TRBV24-1

cdr3_aa: CASSSTSPQETQYF
cdr3_nt: TGTGCCAGCAGTTCCACCTCTCCCCAAGAGACCCAGTACTTC
j_call: TRBJ2-5
d_call: -
clone_size: -
v_call: TRBV6-2/TRBV6-3

cdr3_aa: CASSYNTDRKFHGYTF
cdr3_nt: TGTGCCAGCAGTTACAACACGGACAGGAAATTTCATGGCTACACCTTC
j_call: TRBJ1-2
d_call: TRBD1
clone_size: -
v_call: TRBV6-5

cdr3_aa: CASSSGRDVSSPLHF
cdr3_nt: TGCGCCAGCAGCTCCGGCCGGGACGTCAGTTCACCCCTCCACTTT
j_call: TRBJ1-6
d_call: -
clone_size: -
v_call: TRBV5-1

cdr3_aa: CASSVEGIGFNEQFF
cdr3_nt: TGTGCCAGCAGCGTAGAAGGGATAGGGTTCAATGAGCAGTTCTTC
j_call: TRBJ2-1
d_call: -
clone_size: -
v_call: TRBV9

cdr3_aa: CASSLALAGSSYNEQFF
cdr3_nt: TGTGCCAGCAGCTTAGCCCTAGCGGGGAGCTCCTACAATGAGCAGTTCTTC
j_call: TRBJ2-1
d_call: TRBD2
clone_size: many
v_call: TRBV7-2

cdr3_aa: CSAGVSGGYEQYF
cdr3_nt: TGCAGTGCGGGGGTGTCGGGAGGATACGAGCAGTACTTC
j_call: TRBJ2-7
d_call: TRBD2
clone_size: many
v_call: TRBV20-1

cdr3_aa: CASSYTGTDTQYF
cdr3_nt: TGTGCCAGCAGTTACACAGGAACAGATACGCAGTATTTT
j_call: TRBJ2-3
d_call: -
clone_size: many
v_call: TRBV6-5

cdr3_aa: CASSQGAPDTQYF
cdr3_nt: TGTGCCAGCAGCCAAGGGGCCCCAGATACGCAGTATTTT
j_call: TRBJ2-3
d_call: -
clone_size: many
v_call: TRBV14